One and the same sample provided the 15 T cell receptor beta chains below, sequenced in a study of CD8 T cells in Susac syndrome. RNA in amounts of roughly 0.5 to 1 ug was reverse transcribed with random hexamers. From the immunoSEQ multiplex PCR reads, TCRdb called clonotypes with MiXCR, one entry per CDR3 protein. The sample lists some 300,000 distinct CDR3 sequences, 65% to 90% occurring once. Sample: CD8+ T cells from PBMCs. The receptors stem from a human donor with multiple sclerosis.

The rearrangement links TRBV9 to TRBJ1-2, with D perhaps TRBD1 (5 bases). Trimming stripped 3 bases from V and 6 bases from J, with 15 bases between. Germline CDR1 and CDR2: SGDLS and YYNGEE. There are 14 residues in the CDR3. For the CDR3, the DNA is TGTGCCAGCAGCGGGGATCAGGGTTCCCATGGCTACACCTTC. Translating gives CASSGDQGSHGYTF.

The chain employs TRBV7-9 and TRBJ2-7; D gene uncertain. Germline CDR1 reads SEHNR; CDR2 reads FQNEAQ (reference sequence). CDR3 size: 15 residues. Trimming stripped 0 bases from V and 3 bases from J, with 12 bases between. Here the CDR3 reads CASSLAQGLVYEQYF. The DNA for the CDR3 is TGTGCCAGCAGCTTAGCGCAAGGATTAGTCTACGAGCAGTACTTC.

This rearrangement joins TRBV7-8 to TRBJ2-3; 7 bases are a match to TRBD2. The junction had 8 bases not matched to a gene; V was cut back by 6 bases and J by 2 bases. CDR3 length: 15 residues. Germline CDR1 and CDR2: SGHVS and FQNEAQ. CDR3 DNA: TGTGCCAGCAGGCCGACACTAGCGTACACAGATACGCAGTATTTT. Protein product: CASRPTLAYTDTQYF.

This clonotype has a handful of counts. The chain carries TRBV20-1 and TRBJ2-7, with D possibly matching TRBD2 (5 bases). The CDR3 runs 14 residues. Trimming left V 3 bases short and J 7 bases short, with 19 bases between. The germline gives CDR1 DFQATT, CDR2 SNEGSKA (reference sequence). The CDR3 sequence is CSASRNSGSSEQYF. For the CDR3, the DNA is TGCAGTGCTAGTAGGAACAGCGGTTCCTCGGAGCAGTACTTC.

The rearrangement joins TRBV4-2 to TRBJ2-1, with a weak D call TRBD2 (6 bases). Trimming stripped 8 bases from V and 0 bases from J, with 14 bases between. The CDR3 sequence is 15 residues long. Germline-derived CDR1 and CDR2 are LGHNA and YNFKEQ. The DNA of the CDR3 is TGTGCCAGCCAGAAAGCCGGGAGCTCCTACAATGAGCAGTTCTTC. Protein sequence: CASQKAGSSYNEQFF.

This clonotype was recorded only once. This chain links TRBV29-1 with TRBJ2-5; D is possibly TRBD2 (6 bases). Trimming removed 6 bases from V and 7 bases from J, with 21 bases in between. This CDR3 contains 14 residues. CDR1 is SQVTM, CDR2 ANQGSEA, per germline. The CDR3 is CSVCWASVWGTQYF. The CDR3 coding sequence is TGCAGCGTATGCTGGGCTAGCGTTTGGGGGACCCAGTACTTC. Using reference TRBV29-1 and TRBJ2-5 for the parts outside the CDR3, the full variable domain is SAVISQKPSRDICQRGTSLTIQCQVDSQVTMMFWYRQQPGQSLTLIATANQGSEATYESGFVIDKFPISRPNLTFSTLTVSNMSPEDSSIYLCSVCWASVWGTQYFGPGTRLLVL.

The chain joins TRBV7-9 to TRBJ2-7, with D tentatively TRBD2 (6 bases). The CDR3 is made up of 12 amino acids. From germline, CDR1 is SEHNR and CDR2 FQNEAQ (reference sequence). V was shortened by 6 bases and J by 4 bases, with 10 bases between the two germline ends. The CDR3 region has the DNA TGTGCCAGCAGTGGGGCGGGGTACGAGCAGTACTTC. Residues: CASSGAGYEQYF.

The CDR3 loop is CSARDPQQYEQYF. The CDR3 region has the DNA TGCAGTGCTAGGGATCCTCAGCAATACGAGCAGTACTTC. The J gene is TRBJ2-7, the V gene TRBV20-1; D gene unclear. The CDR3 length is 13 residues. V was shortened by 3 bases and J by 4 bases, with 13 bases between the two germline ends. CDR1 and CDR2 (germline): DFQATT, SNEGSKA (reference sequence).

This chain connects TRBV4-3 to TRBJ2-2; D is uncertain. Germline V CDR1 and CDR2: LGHNA, YSLEER. Trimming stripped 0 bases from V and 7 bases from J, with 3 bases between. CDR3 size: 12 residues. As DNA, the CDR3 is TGCGCCAGCAGCCAAGATCTCGGGGAGCTGTTTTTT. Its protein is CASSQDLGELFF.

This clonotype was seen more than once but under ten times. The chain uses TRBV29-1 and TRBJ2-7; TRBD1 matches 7 bases. The CDR3 sequence is 14 residues long. The ends lost 0 bases at V and 2 bases at J; junction bases unmatched: 4. CDR1 SQVTM and CDR2 ANQGSEA come from the germline V gene. CDR3 loop: CSVEDPGTAYEQYF. CDR3 coding DNA: TGCAGCGTTGAAGATCCCGGGACAGCCTACGAGCAGTACTTC.

The chain joins TRBV30 to TRBJ2-2; no reliable D call. The CDR3 length is 14 residues. V lost 2 bases and J lost 5, with 12 bases in between. The germline V gene has CDR1 GTSNPN and CDR2 SVGIG (reference sequence). In DNA form, the CDR3 reads TGTGCCTGGAGTAACGCCCTAGGGACCGGGGAGCTGTTTTTT. Translation gives CAWSNALGTGELFF.

The chain joins TRBV10-3 to TRBJ2-7, with TRBD2 matching 9 bases. This CDR3 contains 14 residues. Trimming removed 10 bases from V and 0 bases from J; junction bases left unmatched: 7. Germline V lookup: CDR1 ENHRY, CDR2 SYGVKD. DNA for the CDR3: TGTGCCACGAGGCTAGCGGGACTCTCCTACGAGCAGTACTTC. This translates into CATRLAGLSYEQYF.

This clonotype has a handful of counts. The V and J genes are TRBV4-1 and TRBJ2-7; D uncertain. Trimming removed 0 bases at V and 0 bases at J, with 9 bases between. Germline V gene sequence: CDR1 MGHRA, CDR2 YSYEKL. This CDR3 has 15 amino acids. CDR3 coding DNA: TGCGCCAGCAGCCAAGATCCAGCTAGCTCCTACGAGCAGTACTTC. Residues: CASSQDPASSYEQYF.

This chain links TRBV4-3 with TRBJ2-3, with a weak D call TRBD1 (6 bases). Per germline, CDR1 LGHNA and CDR2 YSLEER. V shed 0 bases and J shed 0 bases, with 13 bases lying between them. CDR3 length: 17 residues. This chain's CDR3 is CASSQDSPGQSTDTQYF. DNA for the CDR3: TGCGCCAGCAGCCAAGATAGCCCAGGACAGAGCACAGATACGCAGTATTTT.

The chain has TRBV12-3 or TRBV12-4 and TRBJ2-2; no clear D. V shed 3 bases and J shed 4 bases, with 12 bases lying between them. The CDR3 extends over 15 amino acids. CDR3 bases: TGTGCCAGCAGTTTTTTTAGGGAATCCACCGGGGAGCTGTTTTTT. Its translation is CASSFFRESTGELFF.